A single sample gave rise to the 5 T cell receptor beta chains below, sequenced in a study of blood T cells in healthy people across ages. For the second PCR, which ran for 7 to 11 cycles, a sample-barcoded 5' primer and a J-beta primer mix were used. TCRdb used MiXCR to reprocess the 5' RACE reads, holding one entry per CDR3 protein. The sample includes around 820,000 distinct CDR3 sequences, just under 25% of them seen just once. The data were also submitted as part of a second study, on T cells of mothers and their children.

Sample: blood. The receptor set was obtained from a boy between 10 and 17 years old in good health.

This chain joins TRBV12-3 or TRBV12-4 and TRBJ1-5; D not certain. Trimming took off 5 bases at V and 5 bases at J, with 19 bases between the two ends. This CDR3 region has 16 residues. The CDR3 protein is CASSPRMTGRDQPQHF. DNA of the CDR3: TGTGCCAGCAGTCCTCGCATGACCGGTCGCGATCAGCCCCAGCATTTT.

This clonotype has just a few counts. The chain carries TRBV7-2 and TRBJ2-3, with 8 bases that match TRBD2. Per germline, CDR1 SGHTA and CDR2 FQGNSA. The CDR3 is 15 amino acids. Unmatched junction bases numbered 9, after V lost 8 bases and J lost 2 bases. The CDR3 nucleotides are TGTGCCAGCGGGCCCCTGCGGGAGGACACAGATACGCAGTATTTT. Protein: CASGPLREDTDTQYF.

This chain connects TRBV12-3 or TRBV12-4 to TRBJ1-4; TRBD1 agrees at 11 bases. The V gene end was trimmed by 6 bases and the J gene end by 8 bases; junction bases not matched to a gene: 14. There are 17 residues in the CDR3. The CDR3 bases are TGTGCCAGCAGCGATGGGACAGGGGGGGAGCTTGACGAAAAACTGTTTTTT. Translated, it gives CASSDGTGGELDEKLFF.

This chain connects TRBV6-6 to TRBJ2-5; D is undetermined. The CDR3 has 15 amino acids. V was clipped by 5 bases and J by 4 bases, with 17 bases between them. Germline values: CDR1 MNHNY, CDR2 SVGAGI (reference sequence). Here the CDR3 DNA reads TGTGCCAGCAGTGATGGATTGGTCTCGCTAGAGACCCAGTACTTC. Translation: CASSDGLVSLETQYF.

The table lists this clonotype with a few counts. This chain links TRBV18 with TRBJ2-5, with TRBD2 matching over 8 bases. Losses at the gene ends were 2 bases for V and 4 bases for J; bases not matched to a gene: 9. The V gene's germline CDR1 is KGHSH and CDR2 LQKENI. This CDR3 is 16 amino acids long. In nucleotides, the CDR3 is TGTGCCAGCTCACCAATGGGGGAGCTAGCGGGAGAGACCCAGTACTTC. Translation: CASSPMGELAGETQYF.